The 19 T cell receptor beta chains reported below all come from one sample, sequenced in a study of T cell repertoires in ileal Crohn's disease. The method was immunoSEQ multiplex PCR; TCRdb's version includes in-frame clones alone and lacks a portion of them. The data show some 14,000 clones, about 73% seen once. Material: ileal tissue. These receptors were taken from an adult with Crohn's disease.

The chain carries TRBV5-6 and TRBJ2-5; D perhaps matches TRBD2 (5 bases). Germline CDR1 and CDR2: SGHDT and YYEEEE. Trimming shortened V by 4 bases and J by 4 bases, and 14 bases separated the two germline ends. The CDR3 runs to 14 residues. In DNA form, the CDR3 reads TGTGCCAGCAGCAACCCCGGGGTAAGAGAGACCCAGTACTTC. Translating it yields CASSNPGVRETQYF.

The chain has TRBV7-8 and TRBJ1-2, with D maybe TRBD1 (5 bases). CDR1 is SGHVS and CDR2 is FQNEAQ in the germline V gene. This CDR3 is 15 amino acids long. V lost 6 bases to trimming and J lost 4 bases, with 18 bases between them. As DNA, the CDR3 is TGTGCCAGCAGTTCTACGTCGGGGCGAATCTATGGCTACACCTTC. This codes for CASSSTSGRIYGYTF.

The chain couples TRBV2 to TRBJ1-2; D call uncertain. V was pared by 4 bases and J by 0 bases, with 18 bases between. Germline V lookup: CDR1 SNHLY, CDR2 FYNNEI. The CDR3 sequence is 17 residues long. In DNA form, the CDR3 reads TGTGCCAGCAGTGGGGCCACCAAGTCAGGCTCTAACTATGGCTACACCTTC. Residues: CASSGATKSGSNYGYTF.

This clone appeared a few times. V usage is TRBV7-2 and J usage is TRBJ1-2; D not resolved. Germline CDR1 reads SGHTA; CDR2 reads FQGNSA. The CDR3 contains 15 residues. V lost 6 bases and J lost 4, with 18 bases in between. The chain's CDR3 is CASSPGRLERYGYTF. In nucleotides, the CDR3 is TGTGCCAGCAGTCCCGGGAGGTTGGAGCGCTATGGCTACACCTTC. The whole variable domain, remainder taken from reference TRBV7-2 and TRBJ1-2, is GAGVSQSPSNKVTEKGKDVELRCDPISGHTALYWYRQSLGQGLEFLIYFQGNSAPDKSGLPSDRFSAERTGGSVSTLTIQRTQQEDSAVYLCASSPGRLERYGYTFGSGTRLTVV.

J is TRBJ1-6 and V is TRBV27, with 7 bases that match TRBD1. With V trimmed by 6 bases and J by 8 bases, 4 bases remained unmatched. From germline, CDR1 is MNHEY and CDR2 SMNVEV (reference sequence). The CDR3 loop spans 13 amino acids. CDR3 DNA: TGTGCCAGCAGGACAGGGTCTGATTCACCCCTCCACTTT. Translated: CASRTGSDSPLHF.

The CDR3 spells CASRLTGDSNQPQHF. The CDR3 DNA reads TGTGCCAGCAGATTAACAGGGGATAGCAATCAGCCCCAGCATTTT. The chain couples TRBV6-1 to TRBJ1-5; 7 bases are shared with TRBD1. Per germline, CDR1 MNHNS and CDR2 SASEGT. V gave up 6 bases and J gave up 0 bases; unmatched junction bases: 5. CDR3 length: 15 residues.

This clone was seen once. The rearrangement joins TRBV7-2 to TRBJ2-7; possibly TRBD1 for D (5 bases). The CDR3 spans 14 residues. From germline, CDR1 is SGHTA and CDR2 FQGNSA. The V end lost 2 bases, the J end lost 0 bases, and 8 bases lay between the germline ends. The CDR3 bases are TGTGCCAGCAGCTTACGAAGGGGCTCCTACGAGCAGTACTTC. It yields the protein CASSLRRGSYEQYF.

The CDR3 DNA is TGTGCCAGCAGTTTCGGGACAGGGAGGGATACGCAGTATTTT. Protein product: CASSFGTGRDTQYF. The chain uses TRBV28 and TRBJ2-3, with 9 nucleotides matching TRBD1. This CDR3 has 14 amino acids. The germline V gene has CDR1 MDHEN and CDR2 SYDVKM. Germline trimming cut 3 bases from V and 6 bases from J; bases unmatched to any gene: 4.

The chain joins TRBV6-4 to TRBJ2-7; D not certain. The germline gives CDR1 MRHNA, CDR2 SNTAGT. The V and J ends lost 4 bases and 2 bases respectively, with 3 bases between them. The CDR3 runs 11 residues. CDR3 nucleotide sequence: TGTGCCAGCAGTGGGACCTACGAGCAGTACTTC. Protein product: CASSGTYEQYF.

This clone is classed as medium-sized. J is TRBJ1-6 and V is TRBV6-5, with D maybe TRBD1 (6 bases). This CDR3 is 15 amino acids long. Germline CDR1 is MNHEY and CDR2 is SVGAGI. Trimming took off 6 bases at V and 10 bases at J, with 19 bases between the two ends. The CDR3 spells CASRAGTSQPSPLHF. CDR3 nucleotide sequence: TGTGCCAGCAGGGCAGGGACATCTCAACCCTCACCCCTCCACTTT.

This chain links TRBV21-1 with TRBJ2-3; no DNA check was done on the table's D call, TRBD2. TRBV21-1 counts as a pseudogene. The CDR3 totals 14 residues. The CDR3 region is CAIRTSEIPDTQYF. CDR3 coding DNA: TGTGCCATCAGGACTAGCGAGATTCCAGATACGCAGTATTTT.

The genes are TRBV29-1 and TRBJ2-7; 8 bases are shared with TRBD1. This CDR3 spans 12 amino acids. Per germline, CDR1 SQVTM and CDR2 ANQGSEA. After removal of 4 bases from V and 5 bases from J, the junction contained 4 bases not matched to a gene. In DNA, the CDR3 is TGCAGCGTTGGAACAGGGGGAGACGAGCAGTACTTC. Encoded protein: CSVGTGGDEQYF.

This clone is medium-sized. The gene calls are TRBV5-1 and TRBJ2-2, with TRBD2 matching over 9 bases. Per the germline V gene, CDR1 is SGHRS and CDR2 is YFSETQ. Trimming at V came to 4 bases and at J to 0 bases, leaving 4 bases not matched to a gene. This CDR3 is 16 amino acids long. This CDR3 is CASSPGLAPNTGELFF. The CDR3 DNA reads TGCGCCAGCAGCCCCGGACTAGCGCCGAACACCGGGGAGCTGTTTTTT.

The chain has TRBV18 and TRBJ1-6, with 8 bases matching TRBD1. The CDR3 covers 15 residues. CDR1 is KGHSH, CDR2 LQKENI, per germline. Trimming took 6 bases from V and 10 from J; bases not matched to a gene: 11. The CDR3, as DNA: TGTGCCAGCTCCCCCGACAGGGGAGTTTGGTCACCCCTCCACTTT. Its translation is CASSPDRGVWSPLHF. Filled out from reference TRBV18 and TRBJ1-6, the complete variable domain reads NAGVMQNPRHLVRRRGQEARLRCSPMKGHSHVYWYRQLPEEGLKFMVYLQKENIIDESGMPKERFSAEFPKEGPSILRIQQVVRGDSAAYFCASSPDRGVWSPLHFGNGTRLTVT.

This chain uses TRBV25-1 with TRBJ1-1, with D possibly being TRBD1 (5 bases). The ends were cut back, 3 bases at V and 0 bases at J, with 11 bases in the middle. The CDR3 contains 15 residues. Looked up from germline, CDR1 is MGHDK and CDR2 is SYGVNS. The CDR3 sequence is CASSDFGTLNTEAFF. The CDR3 coding sequence is TGTGCCAGCAGTGACTTTGGGACCCTGAACACTGAAGCTTTCTTT.

The chain couples TRBV6-1 to TRBJ2-3; D is undetermined. V lost 6 bases, J lost 1 base, and 11 bases lay in between. Germline assignment: CDR1 MNHNS and CDR2 SASEGT. The CDR3 covers 14 residues. The DNA of the CDR3 is TGTGCCAGCAGAGTCCCCACGGGCACAGATACGCAGTATTTT. This encodes CASRVPTGTDTQYF.

The chain combines TRBV6-5 with TRBJ1-2; D unresolved. Germline V gene data show CDR1 as MNHEY and CDR2 as SVGAGI. The V end lost 7 bases, the J end lost 1 base, and 7 bases lay between the germline ends. This CDR3 region has 12 residues. The CDR3 DNA reads as TGTGCCAGCAAGACGGTTAACTATGGCTACACCTTC. It is translated as CASKTVNYGYTF.

V gene TRBV19 combines with J gene TRBJ1-2, with a tentative D call TRBD1 (5 bases). From germline, CDR1 is LNHDA and CDR2 SQIVND (reference sequence). The CDR3 is 16 residues long. V was pared by 5 bases and J by 3 bases, with 19 bases between. CDR3 in DNA: TGTGCCAGTAGTTTTCTAGTGGCAGGGTCTCACTATGGCTACACCTTC. This sequence encodes CASSFLVAGSHYGYTF. The full variable domain, with the rest looked up from reference TRBV19 and TRBJ1-2, is DGGITQSPKYLFRKEGQNVTLSCEQNLNHDAMYWYRQDPGQGLRLIYYSQIVNDFQKGDIAEGYSVSREKKESFPLTVTSAQKNPTAFYLCASSFLVAGSHYGYTFGSGTRLTVV.

The rearrangement uses TRBV4-2 and TRBJ1-5; D possibly corresponds to TRBD1 (5 bases). V lost 3 bases, J lost 1 base, and 10 bases lay in between. Germline V lookup: CDR1 LGHNA, CDR2 YNFKEQ. CDR3 length equals 15 residues. CDR3 sequence: CASSQTRGSNQPQHF. CDR3 nucleotides: TGTGCCAGCAGCCAGACGAGGGGAAGCAATCAGCCCCAGCATTTT.